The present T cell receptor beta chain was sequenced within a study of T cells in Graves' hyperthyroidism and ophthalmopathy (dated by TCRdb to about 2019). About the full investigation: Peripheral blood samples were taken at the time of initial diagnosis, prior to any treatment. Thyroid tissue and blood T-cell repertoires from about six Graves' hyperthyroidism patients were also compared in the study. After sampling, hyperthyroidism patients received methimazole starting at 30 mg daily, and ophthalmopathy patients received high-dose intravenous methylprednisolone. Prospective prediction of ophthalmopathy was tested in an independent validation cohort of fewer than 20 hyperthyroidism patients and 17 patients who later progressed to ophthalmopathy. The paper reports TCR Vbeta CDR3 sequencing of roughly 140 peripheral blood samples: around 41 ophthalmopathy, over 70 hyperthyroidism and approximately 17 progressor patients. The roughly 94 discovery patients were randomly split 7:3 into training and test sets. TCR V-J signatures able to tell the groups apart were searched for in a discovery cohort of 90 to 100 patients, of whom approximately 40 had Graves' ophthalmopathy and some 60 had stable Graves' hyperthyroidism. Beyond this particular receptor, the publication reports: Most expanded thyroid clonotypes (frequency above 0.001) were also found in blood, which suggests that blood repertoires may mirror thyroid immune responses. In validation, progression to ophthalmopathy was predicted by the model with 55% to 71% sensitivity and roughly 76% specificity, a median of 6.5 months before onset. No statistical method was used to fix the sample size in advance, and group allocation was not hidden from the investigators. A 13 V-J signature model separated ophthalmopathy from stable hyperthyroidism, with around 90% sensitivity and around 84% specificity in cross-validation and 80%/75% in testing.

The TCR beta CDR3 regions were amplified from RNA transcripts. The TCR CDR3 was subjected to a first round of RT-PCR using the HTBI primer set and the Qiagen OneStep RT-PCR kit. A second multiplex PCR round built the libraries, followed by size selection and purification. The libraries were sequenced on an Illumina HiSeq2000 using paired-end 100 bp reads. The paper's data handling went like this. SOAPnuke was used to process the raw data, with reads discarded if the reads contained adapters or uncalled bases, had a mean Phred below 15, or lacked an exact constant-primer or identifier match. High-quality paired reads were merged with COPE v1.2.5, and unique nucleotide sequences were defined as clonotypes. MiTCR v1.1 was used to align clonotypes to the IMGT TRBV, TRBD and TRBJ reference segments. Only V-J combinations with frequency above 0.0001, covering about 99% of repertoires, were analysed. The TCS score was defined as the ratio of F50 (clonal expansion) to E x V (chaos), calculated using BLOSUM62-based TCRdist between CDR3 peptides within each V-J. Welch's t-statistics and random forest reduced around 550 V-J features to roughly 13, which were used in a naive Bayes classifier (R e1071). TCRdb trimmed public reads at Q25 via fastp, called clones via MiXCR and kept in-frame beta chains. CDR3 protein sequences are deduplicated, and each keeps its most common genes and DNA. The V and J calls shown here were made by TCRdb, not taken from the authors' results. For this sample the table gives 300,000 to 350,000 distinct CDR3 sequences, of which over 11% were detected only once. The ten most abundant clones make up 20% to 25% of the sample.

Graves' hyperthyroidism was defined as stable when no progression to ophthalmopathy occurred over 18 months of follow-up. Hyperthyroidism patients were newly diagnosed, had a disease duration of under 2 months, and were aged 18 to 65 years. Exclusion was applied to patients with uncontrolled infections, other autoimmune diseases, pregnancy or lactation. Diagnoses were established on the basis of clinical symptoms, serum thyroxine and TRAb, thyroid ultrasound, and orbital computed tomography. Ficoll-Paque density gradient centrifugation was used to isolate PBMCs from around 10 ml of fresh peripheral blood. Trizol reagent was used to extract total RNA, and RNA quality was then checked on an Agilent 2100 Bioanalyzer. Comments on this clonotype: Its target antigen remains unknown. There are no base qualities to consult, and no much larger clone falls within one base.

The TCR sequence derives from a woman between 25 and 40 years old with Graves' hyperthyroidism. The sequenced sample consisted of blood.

For the CDR3, the sequence is CASSKILAGHNEQFF. The nucleotide sequence is given as TGTGCCAGCAGCAAAATACTAGCGGGACACAATGAGCAGTTCTTC. The sequence is built from TRBV11-3 and TRBJ2-1; TRBD2 fits 10 bases in the junction. Trimming accounts for 5 bases at V and 5 bases at J, while the number of junction bases matched to no gene is 6. According to the germline V gene, CDR1 reads SGHNT and CDR2 reads YENEEA. Including cysteine and phenylalanine, the CDR3 has 15 amino acids. Of the read, only the CDR3 DNA is kept; its 45 bases are in frame from base 1.